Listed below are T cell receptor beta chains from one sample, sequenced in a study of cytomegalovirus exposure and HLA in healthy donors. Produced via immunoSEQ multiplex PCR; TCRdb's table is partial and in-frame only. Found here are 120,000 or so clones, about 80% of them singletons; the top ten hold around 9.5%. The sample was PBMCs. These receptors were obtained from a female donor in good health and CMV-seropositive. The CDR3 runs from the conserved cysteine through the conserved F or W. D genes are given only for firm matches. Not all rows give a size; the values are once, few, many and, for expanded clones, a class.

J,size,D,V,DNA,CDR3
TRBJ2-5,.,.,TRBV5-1,TGCGCCAGCAGCTTGGTGGACAAAGAGACCCAGTACTTC,CASSLVDKETQYF
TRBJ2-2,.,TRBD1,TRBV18,TGTGCCAGCTCGGACAGGTTTGTCGGGGAGCTGTTTTTT,CASSDRFVGELFF
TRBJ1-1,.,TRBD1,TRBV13,TGTGCCAGCAGCACCCAGACAGGGCGAGCTTTCTTT,CASSTQTGRAFF
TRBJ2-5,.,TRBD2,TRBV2,TGTGCCAGCAGTGAAGCCAGGGGACTAGCGGGGCAAGAGACCCAGTACTTC,CASSEARGLAGQETQYF
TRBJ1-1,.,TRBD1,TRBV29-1,TGCAGCGCCGCGGGACAGGCGAACACTGAAGCTTTCTTT,CSAAGQANTEAFF
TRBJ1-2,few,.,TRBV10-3,TGTGCCATCAGTGGGACAGTCTCCAACTATGGCTACACCTTC,CAISGTVSNYGYTF
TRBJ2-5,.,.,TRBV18,TGTGCCAGCTCACCCCCTAACCAAGAGACCCAGTACTTC,CASSPPNQETQYF
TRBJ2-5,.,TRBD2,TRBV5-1,TGCGCCAGCAGGCAGCGGGGGGGCCAGGAGACCCAGTACTTC,CASRQRGGQETQYF
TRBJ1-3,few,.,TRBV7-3,TGTGCCAGCAGCGGCGGGCCGAGCTCTGGAAACACCATATATTTT,CASSGGPSSGNTIYF
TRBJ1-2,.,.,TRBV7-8,TGTGCCAGCAGCCCCTTGGGGGGACTCTATGGCTACACCTTC,CASSPLGGLYGYTF
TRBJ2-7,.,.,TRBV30,TGTGCCTGGAGTGTACCCCTAGCGTTGCCCCCATACTACGAGCAGTACTTC,CAWSVPLALPPYYEQYF
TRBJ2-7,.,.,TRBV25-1,TGTGCCAGCAGTGAATCCCGGACAGTTGCGCACGAGCAGTACTTC,CASSESRTVAHEQYF
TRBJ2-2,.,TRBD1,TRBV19,TGTGCCAGTAAATTGACAGGGCGCACCGGGGAGCTGTTTTTT,CASKLTGRTGELFF
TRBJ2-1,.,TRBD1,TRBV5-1,TGCGCCAGCAGTTTCTCCGGGACAGGGGGCAGCTTTGAGCAGTTCTTC,CASSFSGTGGSFEQFF
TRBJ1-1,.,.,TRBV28,TGTGCCAGCAGTCCCCGGCAGGAAAACACTGAAGCTTTCTTT,CASSPRQENTEAFF
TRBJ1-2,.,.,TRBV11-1,TGTGCCAGCAGCTCGGGACTTAACTATGGCTACACCTTC,CASSSGLNYGYTF
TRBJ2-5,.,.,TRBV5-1,TGCGCCAGCATGGGCCAGGGGGAGACCCAGTACTTC,CASMGQGETQYF
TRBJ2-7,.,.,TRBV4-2,TGTGCCAGCAGCCAAGCACTCGGGTACGACTACGAGCAGTACTTC,CASSQALGYDYEQYF
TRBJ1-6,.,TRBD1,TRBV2,TGTGCCAGCAGTGACCCCTTAGGACAGGTCAGCTCCTATAATTCACCCCTCCACTTT,CASSDPLGQVSSYNSPLHF
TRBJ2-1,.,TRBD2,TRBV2,TGTGCCAGCAGTTATAGCGGGGGGTCCTACAATGAGCAGTTCTTC,CASSYSGGSYNEQFF
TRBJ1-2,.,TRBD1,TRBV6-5,TGTGCCAGCAGACTACAGGGGGCGCGCGGCTATGGCTACACCTTC,CASRLQGARGYGYTF
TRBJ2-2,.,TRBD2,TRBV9,TGTGCCAGCACCCCCAGGGGGCTAGCGGGGGTGAACACCGGGGAGCTGTTTTTT,CASTPRGLAGVNTGELFF
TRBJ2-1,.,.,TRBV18,TGTGCCAGCTCCCCTGGACTCTACAATGAGCAGTTCTTC,CASSPGLYNEQFF
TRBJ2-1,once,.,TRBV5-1,TGCGCCAGCAGCCCTGCATTCCAGGCCGGGGATCAGTTCTTC,CASSPAFQAGDQFF
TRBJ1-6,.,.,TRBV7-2,TGTGCCAGCAGCTTTAGCACGGACAATAATTCACCCCTCCACTTT,CASSFSTDNNSPLHF
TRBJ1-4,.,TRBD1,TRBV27,TGTGCCAGCAGTCCCCTGACAGGGAGAATCGAAAAACTGTTTTTT,CASSPLTGRIEKLFF
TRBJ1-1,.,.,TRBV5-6,TGTGCCAGCAGCTTTAGGGGGAACACTGAAGCTTTCTTT,CASSFRGNTEAFF
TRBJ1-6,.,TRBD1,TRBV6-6,TGTGCCAGCAGTTACTCGACAGGGGATAATTCACCCCTCCACTTT,CASSYSTGDNSPLHF
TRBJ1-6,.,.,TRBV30,TGTGCCTGGAGTAGGGGGGGACCCGATTGGCAGGCCCTCCACTTT,CAWSRGGPDWQALHF
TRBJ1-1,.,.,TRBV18,TGTGCCAGCTCACTTTCTACAGGGACCGACACTGAAGCTTTCTTT,CASSLSTGTDTEAFF
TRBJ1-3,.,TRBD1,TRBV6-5,TGTGCCAGCAGTTACGCCGGACAGGGGAAAGGAAACACCATATATTTT,CASSYAGQGKGNTIYF
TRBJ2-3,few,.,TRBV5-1,TGCGCCAGCAGCTCAACAGGGTTGGCAGATACGCAGTATTTT,CASSSTGLADTQYF